The next 18 T cell receptor beta chains were all read from a single sample in a study of Ad26.COV2.S vaccination and SARS-CoV-2 variants. Treatment meaning: around 19 received Ad26.COV2.S at low or high dose, single or two shots; 5 received placebo; per-sample allocation not given. Sample collection was performed on day 63 after the first vaccine or placebo injection. Assay: immunoSEQ multiplex PCR; the TCRdb copy retains only in-frame clones and omits some. The repertoire consists of about 370,000 clones, with approximately 91% occurring once and the leading ten covering roughly 3.5%. The sequencing here drew on peripheral blood, taken in a trial of Ad26.COV2.S vaccine versus placebo. These receptors all come from a person between 18 and 65 years old who received the Ad26.COV2.S COVID-19 vaccine or a placebo.

The chain carries TRBV5-1 and TRBJ1-5; the D gene is possibly TRBD1 (5 bases). Germline V CDR1 and CDR2: SGHRS, YFSETQ. There are 15 residues in the CDR3. The germline V and J ends were trimmed by 4 bases and 0 bases, with 11 bases remaining between them. DNA of the CDR3: TGCGCCAGCAGCCTGGGGGGTTATAGCAATCAGCCCCAGCATTTT. Protein sequence: CASSLGGYSNQPQHF.

This chain joins TRBV6-5 and TRBJ1-5; no reliable D call. The CDR3 spans 12 residues. V was trimmed by 6 bases and J by 3 bases, leaving 6 bases between them. The germline V gene encodes CDR1 MNHEY and CDR2 SVGAGI. CDR3 coding DNA: TGTGCCAGCAGGAGTCCCAATCAGCCCCAGCATTTT. Its translation is CASRSPNQPQHF.

This chain links TRBV2 with TRBJ2-6; 8 bases agree with TRBD2. J gave up 0 bases and V 2 bases, and 0 bases lay outside the gene matches. The CDR3 has 16 residues. Germline CDR1 and CDR2: SNHLY and FYNNEI. In DNA form, the CDR3 reads TGTGCCAGCAGTGAAAGCGGGAGCTCTGGGGCCAACGTCCTGACTTTC. Translating gives CASSESGSSGANVLTF.

V and J are TRBV4-1 and TRBJ2-7; 9 nucleotides align to TRBD2. CDR3 size: 16 residues. The ends lost 3 bases at V and 4 bases at J; junction bases unmatched: 10. Germline V gives CDR1 MGHRA, CDR2 YSYEKL. CDR3 sequence reads: CASSQIAGDQLYEQYF. The CDR3 nucleotides read TGCGCCAGCAGCCAGATAGCGGGGGATCAACTTTACGAGCAGTACTTC.

The rearrangement joins TRBV2 to TRBJ2-7; 8 bases are shared with TRBD1. Germline-derived CDR1 and CDR2 are SNHLY and FYNNEI. This CDR3 comprises 16 residues. Trimming took 3 bases from V and 2 from J; bases not matched to a gene: 9. CDR3 sequence reads: CASSENPGTGTYEQYF. CDR3 nucleotides: TGTGCCAGCAGTGAGAACCCCGGGACAGGTACCTACGAGCAGTACTTC.

The rearrangement links TRBV6-5 to TRBJ2-2, with unresolved D. V was cut by 1 base and J by 6 bases, with 6 bases left in between. Germline CDR1 is MNHEY and CDR2 is SVGAGI. This CDR3 contains 13 residues. DNA of the CDR3: TGTGCCAGCAGTTACTATGATTCCGGGGAGCTGTTTTTT. Its protein product is CASSYYDSGELFF.

The chain is built from TRBV5-6 and TRBJ2-6; 8 bases fit TRBD1. V was clipped by 5 bases and J by 1 base; unmatched bases: 5. The germline gives CDR1 SGHDT, CDR2 YYEEEE. This CDR3 contains 16 residues. CDR3: CASRPTGESGANVLTF. DNA of the CDR3: TGTGCCAGCAGGCCGACAGGGGAGTCTGGGGCCAACGTCCTGACTTTC. Full variable domain (outside the CDR3, taken from reference TRBV5-6 and TRBJ2-6): DAGVTQSPTHLIKTRGQQVTLRCSPKSGHDTVSWYQQALGQGPQFIFQYYEEEERQRGNFPDRFSGHQFPNYSSELNVNALLLGDSALYLCASRPTGESGANVLTFGAGSRLTVL.

The chain employs TRBV4-1 and TRBJ1-1; D is unclear. V was shortened by 10 bases and J by 3 bases, with 21 bases between the two germline ends. CDR3 size: 15 residues. Germline-derived CDR1 and CDR2 are MGHRA and YSYEKL. CDR3 nucleotide sequence: TGCGCCACAAAAGGGTGGCGGGAGAGAGACACTGAAGCTTTCTTT. As protein: CATKGWRERDTEAFF.

The chain links TRBV10-3 to TRBJ2-2; 9 bases match TRBD2. The CDR3 is made up of 16 amino acids. V lost 7 bases and J lost 0; bases outside the gene matches: 6. CDR1 and CDR2 from the germline V gene are ENHRY and SYGVKD. DNA of the CDR3: TGTGCCATCATTCCGACTAGCGGCCCGAACACCGGGGAGCTGTTTTTT. Its protein is CAIIPTSGPNTGELFF.

V is TRBV4-1 and J is TRBJ2-6; D not resolved. V lost 1 base to trimming and J lost 2 bases, with 9 bases between them. The germline V gene has CDR1 MGHRA and CDR2 YSYEKL. The CDR3 spans 16 residues. CDR3 sequence: CASSQVGGPGANVLTF. The CDR3 nucleotides read TGCGCCAGCAGCCAAGTGGGTGGGCCTGGGGCCAACGTCCTGACTTTC.

The chain couples TRBV5-1 to TRBJ2-3, with a weak D call TRBD2 (7 bases). Germline values: CDR1 SGHRS, CDR2 YFSETQ. V lost 4 bases, J lost 7 bases, and 16 bases lay in between. CDR3 size: 14 residues. The CDR3 coding sequence is TGCGCCAGCAGCCCGGGGGGCCAGGGAAATACGCAGTATTTT. This codes for CASSPGGQGNTQYF. The whole variable domain, remainder taken from reference TRBV5-1 and TRBJ2-3, is KAGVTQTPRYLIKTRGQQVTLSCSPISGHRSVSWYQQTPGQGLQFLFEYFSETQRNKGNFPGRFSGRQFSNSRSEMNVSTLELGDSALYLCASSPGGQGNTQYFGPGTRLTVL.

The chain carries TRBV6-1 and TRBJ1-6; the D is unclear. Germline-derived CDR1 and CDR2 are MNHNS and SASEGT. Trimming pared 2 bases from V and 0 bases from J, leaving 5 bases between. This CDR3 has 15 amino acids. CDR3 residues: CASSETVSYNSPLHF. The CDR3 DNA reads as TGTGCCAGCAGTGAAACAGTCTCCTATAATTCACCCCTCCACTTT.

V usage is TRBV11-2 and J usage is TRBJ2-7; TRBD1 aligns across 8 bases. V lost 5 bases, J lost 2 bases, and 5 bases stayed unmatched. Germline loops: CDR1 SGHAT, CDR2 FQNNGV. The CDR3 runs to 14 residues. In DNA, the CDR3 is TGTGCCAGCAGCGCACTACAGGGGGCCTACGAGCAGTACTTC. This codes for CASSALQGAYEQYF.

This chain links TRBV7-9 with TRBJ1-6; TRBD1 might be the D (6 bases). CDR1 is SEHNR, CDR2 FQNEAQ, per germline (reference sequence). This CDR3 has 15 residues. V was pared by 4 bases and J by 8 bases, with 15 bases between. The CDR3 nucleotides read TGTGCCAGCAGCTGGGTGACAGGAGCCCATTCACCCCTCCACTTT. It is translated as CASSWVTGAHSPLHF.

This chain joins TRBV11-3 and TRBJ2-1; D remains ambiguous. The germline CDR1 and CDR2 sequences are SGHNT and YENEEA. Trimming pared 2 bases from V and 5 bases from J, leaving 7 bases between. The CDR3 has 13 amino acids. CDR3 sequence reads: CASSLWGHNEQFF. The CDR3 DNA sequence: TGTGCCAGCAGCTTATGGGGTCACAATGAGCAGTTCTTC.

This clone was found a few times. The gene calls are TRBV7-9 and TRBJ1-3; D may be TRBD1 (5 bases). This CDR3 is 15 amino acids long. CDR1 and CDR2 (germline): SEHNR, FQNEAQ (reference sequence). V was clipped by 2 bases and J by 2 bases, with 10 bases between them. The CDR3 nucleotides are TGTGCCAGCAGCTTATCGGAGGGGACTGGAAACACCATATATTTT. It translates to CASSLSEGTGNTIYF.

The rearrangement joins TRBV18 to TRBJ1-1; TRBD1 matches 7 bases. The CDR3 runs 15 residues. Losses at the gene ends were 3 bases for V and 3 bases for J; bases not matched to a gene: 7. Germline CDR1 is KGHSH and CDR2 is LQKENI. The CDR3 nucleotides read TGTGCCAGCTCACCTAACAGGGACAGAGACACTGAAGCTTTCTTT. Translated, it gives CASSPNRDRDTEAFF.

The table lists this clone with a few counts. The chain combines TRBV5-1 with TRBJ2-7, with 7 bases fitting TRBD1. The junction had 13 bases not matched to a gene; V was cut back by 4 bases and J by 6 bases. Germline values: CDR1 SGHRS, CDR2 YFSETQ. The CDR3 is made up of 15 amino acids. This CDR3 reads CASSIYRGRSLEQYF. The CDR3 DNA is TGCGCCAGCAGCATCTACAGGGGAAGGAGTCTCGAGCAGTACTTC.